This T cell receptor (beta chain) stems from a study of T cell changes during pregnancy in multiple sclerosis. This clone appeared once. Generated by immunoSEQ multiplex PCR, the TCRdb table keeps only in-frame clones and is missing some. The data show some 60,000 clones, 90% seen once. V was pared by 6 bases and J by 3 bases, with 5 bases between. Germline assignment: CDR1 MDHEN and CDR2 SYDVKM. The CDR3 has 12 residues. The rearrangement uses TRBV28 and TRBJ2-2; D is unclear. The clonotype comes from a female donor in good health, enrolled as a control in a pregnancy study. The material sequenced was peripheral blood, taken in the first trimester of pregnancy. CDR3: CASRLYTGELFF. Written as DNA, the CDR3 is TGTGCCAGCAGGCTATACACCGGGGAGCTGTTTTTT.